These T cell receptor beta chains were read from a single sample in a study of blood T cell repertoires in COVID-19. Assay: immunoSEQ multiplex PCR; the TCRdb copy retains only in-frame clones and omits some. The sample contains fewer than 350,000 clones, approximately 81% of which appear only once. The sample consisted of PBMCs or T cells enriched from blood (not recorded which). These receptors were taken from a woman aged 50 to 60 who had recovered from COVID-19. The CDR3 runs from the conserved cysteine through the conserved F or W. The order of the fields is CDR3 protein, V gene.

CASKLGGARRYGYTF TRBV7-8
CASRPGGRGIPGGELFF TRBV5-6
CASSLYRGSGNTIYF TRBV7-6
CASSFSPQFTNEKLFF TRBV27
CASSLGGTRTNEQFF TRBV7-2
CASSTPSTDTQYF TRBV5-1
CASRPQLGATNSPLHF TRBV4-2
CASSLLGGAAYEQYF TRBV27
CASGGNRWAGYTF TRBV27
CASSPRQASTGELFF TRBV18
CAISESDRGADTQYF TRBV10-3
CAQRGGGRPHEQFF TRBV19
CASSLRGNRGISNYGYTF TRBV7-8
CASSFNGGASTGELFF TRBV5-1
CATSRDRGSGNTIYF TRBV15